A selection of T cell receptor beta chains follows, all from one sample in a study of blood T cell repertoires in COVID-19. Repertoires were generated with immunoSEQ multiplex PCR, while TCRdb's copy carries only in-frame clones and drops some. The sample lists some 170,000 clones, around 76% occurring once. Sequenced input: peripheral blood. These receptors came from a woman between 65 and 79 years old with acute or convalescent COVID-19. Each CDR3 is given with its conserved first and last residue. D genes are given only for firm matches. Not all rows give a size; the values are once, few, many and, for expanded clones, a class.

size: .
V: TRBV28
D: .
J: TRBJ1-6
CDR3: CASSLGQGHSPLHF
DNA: TGTGCCAGCAGTTTAGGGCAGGGGCACTCACCCCTCCACTTT

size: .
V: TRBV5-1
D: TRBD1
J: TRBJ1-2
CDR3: CASSGTVTNYGYTF
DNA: TGCGCCAGCAGCGGGACAGTAACTAACTATGGCTACACCTTC

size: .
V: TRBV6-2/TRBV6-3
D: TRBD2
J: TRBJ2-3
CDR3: CASSRKAGADTQYF
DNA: TGTGCCAGCAGTCGAAAAGCGGGAGCAGATACGCAGTATTTT

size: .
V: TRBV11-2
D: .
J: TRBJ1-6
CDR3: CASSLAVRNSPLHF
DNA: TGTGCCAGCAGCTTGGCCGTTCGTAATTCACCCCTCCACTTT

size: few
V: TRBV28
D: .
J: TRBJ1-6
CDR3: CASSAPRQNSPLHF
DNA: TGTGCCAGCAGCGCCCCGCGACAGAATTCACCCCTCCACTTT

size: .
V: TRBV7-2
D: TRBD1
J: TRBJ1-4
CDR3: CASSLEYRGEKLFF
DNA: TGTGCCAGCAGCTTAGAGTACAGGGGTGAAAAACTGTTTTTT

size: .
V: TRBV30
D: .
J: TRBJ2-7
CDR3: CAWSADSYEQYF
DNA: TGTGCCTGGAGCGCGGACAGCTACGAGCAGTACTTC

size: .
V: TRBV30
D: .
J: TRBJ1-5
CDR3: CAWCIEGSNQPQHF
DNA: TGTGCCTGGTGTATCGAGGGAAGCAATCAGCCCCAGCATTTT

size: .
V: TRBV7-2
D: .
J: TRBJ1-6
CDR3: CASSLVPEHSPLHF
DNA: TGTGCCAGCAGCTTAGTTCCAGAACATTCACCCCTCCACTTT

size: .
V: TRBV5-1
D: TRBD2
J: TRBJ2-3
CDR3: CAKTSGESFHTDTQYF
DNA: TGCGCCAAAACTAGCGGGGAATCGTTCCATACAGATACGCAGTATTTT

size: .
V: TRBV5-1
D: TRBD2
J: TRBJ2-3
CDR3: CASSSLAGPTDTQYF
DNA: TGCGCCAGCAGCTCCCTAGCGGGGCCCACAGATACGCAGTATTTT

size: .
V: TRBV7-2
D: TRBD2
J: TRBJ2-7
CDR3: CASSPSSGGLREQYF
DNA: TGTGCCAGCAGCCCCTCTAGCGGGGGACTCAGGGAGCAGTACTTC

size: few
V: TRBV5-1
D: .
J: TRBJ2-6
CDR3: CASSLEGGSGANVLTF
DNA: TGCGCCAGCAGCTTGGAGGGAGGCTCTGGGGCCAACGTCCTGACTTTC

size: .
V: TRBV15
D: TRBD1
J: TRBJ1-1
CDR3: CATSRTGTGGLATEAFF
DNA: TGTGCCACCAGCAGGACCGGGACAGGGGGCTTGGCCACTGAAGCTTTCTTT

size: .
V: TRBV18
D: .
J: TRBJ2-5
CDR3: CASSPRGGGGEGETQYF
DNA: TGTGCCAGCTCACCGCGAGGAGGAGGGGGCGAGGGAGAGACCCAGTACTTC